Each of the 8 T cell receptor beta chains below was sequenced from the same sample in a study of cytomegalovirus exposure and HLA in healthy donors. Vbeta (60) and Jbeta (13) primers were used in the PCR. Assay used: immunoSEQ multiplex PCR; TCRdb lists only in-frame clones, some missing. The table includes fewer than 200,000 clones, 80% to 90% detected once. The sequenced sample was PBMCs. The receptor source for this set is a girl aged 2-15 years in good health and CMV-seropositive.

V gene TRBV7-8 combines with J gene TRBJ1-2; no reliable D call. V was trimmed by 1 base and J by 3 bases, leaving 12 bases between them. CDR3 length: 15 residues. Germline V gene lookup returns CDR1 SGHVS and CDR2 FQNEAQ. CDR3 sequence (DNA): TGTGCCAGCAGCTTAGAGGAGACCCTTGACTATGGCTACACCTTC. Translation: CASSLEETLDYGYTF.

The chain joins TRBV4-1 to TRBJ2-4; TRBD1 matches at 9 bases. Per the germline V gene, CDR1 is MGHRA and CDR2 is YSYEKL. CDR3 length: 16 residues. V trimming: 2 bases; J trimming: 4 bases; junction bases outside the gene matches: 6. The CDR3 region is CASSQPRTGVKNIQYF. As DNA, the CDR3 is TGCGCCAGCAGCCAACCGAGGACAGGGGTAAAAAACATTCAGTACTTC.

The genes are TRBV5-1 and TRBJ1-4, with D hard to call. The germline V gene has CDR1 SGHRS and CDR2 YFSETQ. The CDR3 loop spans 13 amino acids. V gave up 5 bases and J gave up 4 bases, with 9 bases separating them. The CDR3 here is CASRAGDNEKLFF. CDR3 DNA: TGCGCCAGCAGGGCAGGTGATAATGAAAAACTGTTTTTT.

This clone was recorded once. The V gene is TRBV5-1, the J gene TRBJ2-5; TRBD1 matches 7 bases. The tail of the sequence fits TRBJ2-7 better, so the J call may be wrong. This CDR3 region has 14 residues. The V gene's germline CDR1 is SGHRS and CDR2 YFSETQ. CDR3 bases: TGCGCCAGCAGCCTCGGCGACAGGGCCTACGAGCAGTACTTC. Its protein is CASSLGDRAYEQYF.

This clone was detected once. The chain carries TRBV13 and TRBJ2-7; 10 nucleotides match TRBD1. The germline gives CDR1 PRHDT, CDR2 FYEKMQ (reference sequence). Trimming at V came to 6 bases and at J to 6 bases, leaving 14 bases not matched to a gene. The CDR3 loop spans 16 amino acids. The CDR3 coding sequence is TGTGCCAGCAGTAAGACTCGGGACAGGGGTTATGCCGAGCAGTACTTC. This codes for CASSKTRDRGYAEQYF.

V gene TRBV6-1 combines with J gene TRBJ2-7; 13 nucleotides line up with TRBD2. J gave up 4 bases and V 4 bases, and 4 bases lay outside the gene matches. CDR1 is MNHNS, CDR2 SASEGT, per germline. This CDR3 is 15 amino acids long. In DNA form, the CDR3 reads TGTGCCAGCAGTGGGAGACTAGCGGGAGGTTACGAGCAGTACTTC. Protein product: CASSGRLAGGYEQYF.

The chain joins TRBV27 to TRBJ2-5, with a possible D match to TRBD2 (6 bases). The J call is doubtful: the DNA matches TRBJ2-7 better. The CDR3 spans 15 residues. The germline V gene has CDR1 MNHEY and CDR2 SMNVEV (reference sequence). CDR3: CASSPVGGASYEQYF. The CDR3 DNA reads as TGTGCCAGCAGCCCTGTGGGGGGAGCCTCGTACGAGCAGTACTTC.

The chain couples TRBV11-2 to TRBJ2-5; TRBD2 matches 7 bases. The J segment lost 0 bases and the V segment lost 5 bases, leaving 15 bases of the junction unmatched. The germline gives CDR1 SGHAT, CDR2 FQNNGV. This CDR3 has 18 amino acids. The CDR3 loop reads CASSTRRPSGRYQETQYF. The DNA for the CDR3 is TGTGCCAGCAGCACCAGGCGGCCTAGCGGAAGGTACCAAGAGACCCAGTACTTC. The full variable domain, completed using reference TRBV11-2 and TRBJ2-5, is EAGVAQSPRYKIIEKRQSVAFWCNPISGHATLYWYQQILGQGPKLLIQFQNNGVVDDSQLPKDRFSAERLKGVDSTLKIQPAKLEDSAVYLCASSTRRPSGRYQETQYFGPGTRLLVL.